These 24 T cell receptor beta chains came from one sample sequenced in a study of shared clonotypes between healthy human individuals (TCRdb year 2020). Library generation was performed with the immunoSEQ multiplex PCR assay. TCRdb mirrors the immuneACCESS table, restricted to in-frame sequences. Some clones are absent from its copies; in checked studies, under half trace to an unresolved V gene, and the reason for the others is unknown. The sample table contains 1.5 million to 2.5 million clones; only one count was recorded for approximately 94% of them. The biggest ten clones account for under 1.5% of the sample. CD8 naive samples consisted of CD45RO-negative cells that were positively selected for CCR7, yielding a CD45RA+CCR7+ population without TemRA cells. Material for sequencing was naive CD8+ T cells sorted from blood. Per the publication, the cell subset or site label means: CD45RA+CCR7+. The receptor source for this set is a young man in good health.

The gene calls are TRBV29-1 and TRBJ2-3; possibly TRBD1 or TRBD2 for D (6 bases each). V gave up 3 bases and J gave up 2 bases, with 9 bases separating them. This CDR3 is 13 amino acids long. Germline CDR1 is SQVTM and CDR2 is ANQGSEA. This chain's CDR3 is CSVDGGLTDTQYF. The CDR3 DNA is TGCAGCGTTGACGGGGGCCTCACAGATACGCAGTATTTT.

This clone was seen only once. The chain recombines TRBV11-2 with TRBJ2-7; D remains unclear. This CDR3 contains 13 residues. Germline V lookup: CDR1 SGHAT, CDR2 FQNNGV. V gave up 1 base and J gave up 4 bases, with 8 bases separating them. For the CDR3, the DNA is TGTGCCAGCAGCTTAGTAGGGCGGTACGAGCAGTACTTC. It specifies CASSLVGRYEQYF.

This chain uses TRBV6-5 with TRBJ2-7, with 8 bases lining up with TRBD2. J was trimmed by 5 bases and V by 4 bases; bases with no gene match: 10. Germline assignment: CDR1 MNHEY and CDR2 SVGAGI. This CDR3 region has 15 residues. CDR3 loop: CASSSQRESVHEQYF. Written as DNA, the CDR3 is TGTGCCAGCAGTTCCCAGCGGGAGTCGGTCCACGAGCAGTACTTC.

This clone appeared once. The chain recombines TRBV7-9 with TRBJ2-1, with a possible D match to TRBD2 (5 bases). V was cut by 0 bases and J by 3 bases, with 9 bases left in between. The CDR3 is made up of 15 amino acids. The V gene's germline CDR1 is SEHNR and CDR2 FQNEAQ (reference sequence). The CDR3 is CASSLAASFYNEQFF. CDR3 bases: TGTGCCAGCAGCTTAGCGGCTAGCTTCTACAATGAGCAGTTCTTC.

V gene TRBV4-1 combines with J gene TRBJ2-5; D gene ambiguous. The CDR3 sequence is 16 residues long. V shed 1 base and J shed 1 base, with 13 bases lying between them. Germline-derived CDR1 and CDR2 are MGHRA and YSYEKL. CDR3 nucleotide sequence: TGCGCCAGCAGCCAAGTTTATGGCAGGAGCCAAGAGACCCAGTACTTC. It translates to CASSQVYGRSQETQYF.

The V and J genes are TRBV19 and TRBJ1-2; D is unclear. The CDR3 loop spans 15 amino acids. CDR1 and CDR2 (germline): LNHDA, SQIVND (reference sequence). V gave up 3 bases and J gave up 6 bases, with 17 bases separating them. This chain's CDR3 is CASSIFPQREHGYTF. CDR3 DNA: TGTGCCAGTAGTATTTTCCCTCAAAGGGAGCATGGCTACACCTTC.

The rearrangement links TRBV7-9 to TRBJ1-6; D uncertain. V lost 7 bases and J lost 12, with 25 bases in between. Germline CDR1 reads SEHNR; CDR2 reads FQNEAQ (reference sequence). CDR3 length: 16 amino acids. CDR3 nucleotides: TGTGCCAGCAACAAAGCCAAAGGGAGGGATCTCATACCCCTCCACTTT. Its protein product is CASNKAKGRDLIPLHF.

V usage is TRBV5-1 and J usage is TRBJ2-1; 8 nucleotides match TRBD1. Germline V gene sequence: CDR1 SGHRS, CDR2 YFSETQ. The CDR3 consists of 13 residues. V was pared by 5 bases and J by 11 bases, with 9 bases of the junction left unmatched. The CDR3 DNA reads as TGCGCCAGCAGGCCACAGGGGGAGAGGCAGCAGTTCTTC. Its protein product is CASRPQGERQQFF.

This chain links TRBV6-6 with TRBJ2-5; possible D gene TRBD2, 7 bases. V gave up 8 bases and J gave up 4 bases, with 14 bases separating them. This CDR3 is built from 13 residues. CDR1 MNHNY and CDR2 SVGAGI come from the germline V gene (reference sequence). The CDR3 is CASGGGGLETQYF. The DNA of the CDR3 is TGTGCCAGCGGGGGGGGCGGTCTAGAGACCCAGTACTTC.

The genes are TRBV30 and TRBJ1-4; 11 bases line up with TRBD1. The CDR3 spans 15 residues. Unmatched junction bases numbered 5, after V lost 1 base and J lost 7 bases. Germline loops: CDR1 GTSNPN, CDR2 SVGIG (reference sequence). The CDR3 bases are TGTGCCTGGAGTGCCTCCGGGACAGGGGGTGAAAAACTGTTTTTT. Its protein is CAWSASGTGGEKLFF.

The gene calls are TRBV13 and TRBJ1-5; 7 positions match TRBD1. V dropped 4 bases and J dropped 5; count of bases not matched to a gene: 2. The germline CDR1 and CDR2 sequences are PRHDT and FYEKMQ (reference sequence). This CDR3 region has 13 residues. The CDR3 DNA is TGTGCCAGCAGCTACGACAGGGATCAGCCCCAGCATTTT. Its translation: CASSYDRDQPQHF. Drawing the rest from reference TRBV13 and TRBJ1-5, the complete variable domain is AAGVIQSPRHLIKEKRETATLKCYPIPRHDTVYWYQQGPGQDPQFLISFYEKMQSDKGSIPDRFSAQQFSDYHSELNMSSLELGDSALYFCASSYDRDQPQHFGDGTRLSIL.

The chain joins TRBV9 to TRBJ2-7; 7 positions agree with TRBD2. CDR1 is SGDLS, CDR2 YYNGEE, per germline. Trimming at V came to 4 bases and at J to 6 bases, leaving 10 bases not matched to a gene. The CDR3 has 14 amino acids. The CDR3 loop reads CASSPSAGRGEQYF. CDR3 DNA: TGTGCCAGCAGCCCCAGCGCAGGGAGGGGCGAGCAGTACTTC.

The chain carries TRBV7-2 and TRBJ1-1; 8 bases line up with TRBD1. The CDR3 covers 16 residues. Germline values: CDR1 SGHTA, CDR2 FQGNSA. V lost 4 bases to trimming and J lost 4 bases; unmatched junction nucleotides: 11. The CDR3 coding sequence is TGTGCCAGCAGCTCGGGTCAGGGGGCCCCCCCCACTGAAGCTTTCTTT. Its translation is CASSSGQGAPPTEAFF.

This chain connects TRBV27 to TRBJ2-7, with D maybe TRBD2 (6 bases). The CDR3 extends over 12 amino acids. Trimming left V 10 bases short and J 1 base short, with 11 bases between. Germline values: CDR1 MNHEY, CDR2 SMNVEV (reference sequence). The CDR3 DNA is TGTGCCACAGGAGGGAGGTCCTACGAGCAGTACTTC. Translating it yields CATGGRSYEQYF.

The chain employs TRBV9 and TRBJ1-6; 7 bases line up with TRBD1. This CDR3 spans 15 amino acids. J gave up 8 bases and V 6 bases, and 11 bases lay outside the gene matches. CDR1 is SGDLS and CDR2 is YYNGEE in the germline V gene. The DNA of the CDR3 is TGTGCCAGCACCGAGACAGGGCTCGGGGATTCACCCCTCCACTTT. It encodes CASTETGLGDSPLHF.

The chain carries TRBV28 and TRBJ2-2; a weak D match, TRBD2 (7 bases). The CDR3 spans 16 residues. Germline loops: CDR1 MDHEN, CDR2 SYDVKM. V dropped 10 bases and J dropped 3 bases, with 21 bases sitting between them. The CDR3 loop is CATSGGLRGYTGELFF. CDR3 nucleotides: TGTGCCACCTCGGGGGGCCTGCGTGGGTACACCGGGGAGCTGTTTTTT.

This clone was recorded once. The chain recombines TRBV5-1 with TRBJ2-3; D is uncertain. This CDR3 has 15 amino acids. Germline V CDR1 and CDR2: SGHRS, YFSETQ. V lost 2 bases, J lost 4 bases, and 14 bases lay in between. The CDR3 bases are TGCGCCAGCAGCTTTCAGTTCCCGTCCCCAGATACGCAGTATTTT. Protein product: CASSFQFPSPDTQYF.

The chain couples TRBV7-9 to TRBJ2-7; D is perhaps TRBD1 (5 bases). Germline CDR1 and CDR2: SEHNR and FQNEAQ (reference sequence). CDR3 size: 15 residues. V shed 5 bases and J shed 0 bases, with 14 bases lying between them. The CDR3 DNA reads TGTGCCAGCAGCCCAGGGTATTCTAGCTCCTACGAGCAGTACTTC. Protein: CASSPGYSSSYEQYF.

The genes are TRBV5-4 and TRBJ2-5; D possibly uses TRBD1 or TRBD2 (5 bases each). Looked up from germline, CDR1 is SGHNT and CDR2 is YYREEE (reference sequence). V lost 0 bases and J 5 bases, leaving 14 bases between the germline ends. The CDR3 contains 15 residues. The CDR3 spells CASSLEAGPGETQYF. CDR3 coding DNA: TGTGCCAGCAGCTTGGAGGCAGGGCCGGGGGAGACCCAGTACTTC.

The J gene is TRBJ2-1, the V gene TRBV7-8; TRBD1 aligns across 9 bases. Germline V gives CDR1 SGHVS, CDR2 FQNEAQ. J was trimmed by 8 bases and V by 1 base; bases with no gene match: 6. CDR3 length equals 15 residues. CDR3 loop: CASSLGLGQGDEQFF. In DNA form, the CDR3 reads TGTGCCAGCAGCTTAGGTCTGGGACAGGGAGATGAGCAGTTCTTC.

The chain links TRBV2 to TRBJ2-1, with D possibly TRBD1 on 6 matching bases. CDR3 size: 17 residues. Trimming took off 2 bases at V and 9 bases at J, with 23 bases between the two ends. CDR1 and CDR2 (germline): SNHLY, FYNNEI. The CDR3 sequence is CASSEKKVAPLQGEQFF. The DNA of the CDR3 is TGTGCCAGCAGTGAAAAAAAAGTGGCCCCTTTACAGGGTGAGCAGTTCTTC.

The chain uses TRBV2 and TRBJ2-5, with D unclear. Per germline, CDR1 SNHLY and CDR2 FYNNEI. Trimming stripped 9 bases from V and 0 bases from J, with 14 bases between. The CDR3 has 14 residues. The chain's CDR3 is CARNPQENQETQYF. The DNA for the CDR3 is TGTGCCAGGAACCCGCAGGAGAACCAAGAGACCCAGTACTTC.

The chain employs TRBV29-1 and TRBJ2-1; D possibly corresponds to TRBD2 (5 bases). Germline lookup yields CDR1 SQVTM and CDR2 ANQGSEA. This CDR3 is 16 amino acids long. Deletions cut 4 bases from V and 0 bases from J, with 16 bases between. CDR3 sequence (DNA): TGCAGCGTTGCACCGTGGGAGACATTCTCCTACAATGAGCAGTTCTTC. It specifies CSVAPWETFSYNEQFF.

The chain is built from TRBV5-6 and TRBJ2-7; D gene ambiguous. Germline V lookup: CDR1 SGHDT, CDR2 YYEEEE. V dropped 4 bases and J dropped 0 bases, with 11 bases sitting between them. The CDR3 has 14 residues. The CDR3 region is CASSLRTNSYEQYF. The CDR3 DNA follows: TGTGCCAGCAGCCTTAGGACCAACTCCTACGAGCAGTACTTC.